The T cell receptor (beta chain) described here comes from a study of a mutant IDH1 vaccine in newly diagnosed glioma. As for the study in general: Of treated patients, approximately 62% were men and 37.5% women, averaging around 44 years. Before enrollment, the patients had been treated with radiotherapy alone, temozolomide alone, or both together. Most of them had received both. Overall study results and limits: Vaccination elicited immune responses in 93.3% of patients.

Time point denoted: baseline, week 1 (first vaccination visit). Treatment denoted: pre-vaccination baseline after standard-of-care therapy. The study enrolled donors with new WHO grade 3 or 4 IDH1-mutant, ATRX-lost astrocytomas. This CDR3 has 14 residues. Germline CDR1 and CDR2: SGHDN and FVKESK. V lost 4 bases, J lost 9 bases, and 2 bases stayed unmatched. Generated by immunoSEQ multiplex PCR, the TCRdb table keeps only in-frame clones and is missing some. The data contain 60,000 to 85,000 clones, 70% to 80% of them singletons. This clone was picked up a small number of times. Its antigen is currently unknown.

This chain uses TRBV14 with TRBJ1-6; TRBD1 matches at 11 bases. This TCR came from a man aged 50 to 60 with glioma. The source was PBMCs, collected from a glioma patient treated with radiotherapy, temozolomide or both. The CDR3 sequence is CASSRTGGLSPLHF. DNA of the CDR3: TGTGCCAGCAGCCGGACAGGGGGCCTTTCACCCCTCCACTTT. Filled out from reference TRBV14 and TRBJ1-6, the complete variable domain reads EAGVTQFPSHSVIEKGQTVTLRCDPISGHDNLYWYRRVMGKEIKFLLHFVKESKQDESGMPNNRFLAERTGGTYSTLKVQPAELEDSGVYFCASSRTGGLSPLHFGNGTRLTVT.